This TCR beta chain was captured in a study of blood T cell repertoires in COVID-19. Profiling relied on immunoSEQ multiplex PCR, and the TCRdb table lists in-frame clones only, not all of them. Altogether 200,000 to 250,000 clones are present, 84% being singletons, with the ten largest covering roughly 1.4%. Germline CDR1 MGHDK, CDR2 SYGVNS. Trimming removed 0 bases at V and 8 bases at J, with 7 bases between. This CDR3 has 12 residues. The rearrangement joins TRBV25-1 to TRBJ1-2; D is perhaps TRBD1 (5 bases). What was sequenced was peripheral blood. This clonotype was obtained from a woman in her forties who had recovered from COVID-19. The CDR3 protein is CASSEYPGGYTF. CDR3 in DNA: TGTGCCAGCAGTGAATATCCAGGGGGCTACACCTTC.